This T cell receptor beta chain was recorded in a study of radiation and T cells in renal cell carcinoma. The sample's time point: blood 4 weeks post-SBRT, at nephrectomy. Described treatment: 15 Gy SBRT to primary tumor, nephrectomy 4 weeks later. Nephrectomy followed 15 Gy stereotactic body radiation by 4 weeks. This renal cell carcinoma was of the clear cell type. The germline V gene has CDR1 KGHSH and CDR2 LQKENI. The V end was cut by 2 bases, the J end by 0 bases, with 16 bases between. The CDR3 has 17 amino acids. Notes on this clone: Its target is not known.

Generated by immunoSEQ multiplex PCR, the TCRdb table keeps only in-frame clones and is missing some. The data contain tens of thousands of clones, 70% to 90% of them singletons. Notes on the study in general: In blood, top tumor clones expanded by 2 weeks, shrinking by 4.

This TCR was sampled from a man between 50 and 59 years old with renal cell carcinoma. V usage is TRBV18 and J usage is TRBJ2-5; maybe TRBD1 (6 bases). Sequenced here: blood, sampled from a patient whose treatment included radiotherapy and nephrectomy. The CDR3 coding sequence is TGTGCCAGCTCACCAGTGCCTTATACAGGGTACCAAGAGACCCAGTACTTC. Translated, it gives CASSPVPYTGYQETQYF.